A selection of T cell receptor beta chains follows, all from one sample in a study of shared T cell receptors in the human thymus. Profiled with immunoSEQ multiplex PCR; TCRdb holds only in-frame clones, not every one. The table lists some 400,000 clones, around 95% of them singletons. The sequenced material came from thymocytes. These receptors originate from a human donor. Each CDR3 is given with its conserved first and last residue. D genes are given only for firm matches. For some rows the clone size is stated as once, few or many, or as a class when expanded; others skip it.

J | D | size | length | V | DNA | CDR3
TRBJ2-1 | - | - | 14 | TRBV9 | TGTGCCAGCAGCGTAGTTCCAGGGAAGGCAGAGCAGTTCTTC | CASSVVPGKAEQFF
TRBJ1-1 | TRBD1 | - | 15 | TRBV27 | TGTGCCAGCAGTCCCCGATTGGGACAGGGCGCCGAAGCTTTCTTT | CASSPRLGQGAEAFF
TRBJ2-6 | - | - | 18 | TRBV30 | TGTGCCTGGAGTGTAGAAAACAGGGAAGCCTCTGGGGCCAACGTCCTGACTTTC | CAWSVENREASGANVLTF
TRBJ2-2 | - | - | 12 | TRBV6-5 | TGTGCCAGCGAACAGGACACCGGGGAGCTGTTTTTT | CASEQDTGELFF
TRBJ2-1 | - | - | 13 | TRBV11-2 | TGTGCCAGCAGCTCCTATTCTAGGGTTGAGCAGTTCTTC | CASSSYSRVEQFF
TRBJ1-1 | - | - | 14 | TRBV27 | TGTGCCAGCAGTTTATCGGCAGGAGGGACTGAAGCTTTCTTT | CASSLSAGGTEAFF
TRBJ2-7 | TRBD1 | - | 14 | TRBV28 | TGTGCCAGCAGTTTGGACAGGGTCAAAGGGGAGCAGTACTTC | CASSLDRVKGEQYF
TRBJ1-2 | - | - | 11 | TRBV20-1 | TGCAGTGCGAAGGGAAAGGGAGGCTACACCTTC | CSAKGKGGYTF
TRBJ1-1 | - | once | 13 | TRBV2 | TGTGCCACTCGGGTCCCTTGGGACACTGAAGCTTTCTTT | CATRVPWDTEAFF
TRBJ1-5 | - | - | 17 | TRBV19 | TGTGCCAGTAGTACCCGGGACAAAAAATATAGCAATCAGCCCCAGCATTTT | CASSTRDKKYSNQPQHF
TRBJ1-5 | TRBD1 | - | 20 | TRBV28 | TGTGCCAGCAGTCGACGGCCCAGACAGGGCGATGGGGATAACAATCAGCCCCAGCATTTT | CASSRRPRQGDGDNNQPQHF
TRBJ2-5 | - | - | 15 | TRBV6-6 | TGTGCCAGCAGTTACAGGCCGGGGGCGGAGGAGACCCAGTACTTC | CASSYRPGAEETQYF
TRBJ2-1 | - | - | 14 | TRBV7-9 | TGTGCCAGCAGCTTAGCGAAGGATTACAATGAGCAGTTCTTC | CASSLAKDYNEQFF
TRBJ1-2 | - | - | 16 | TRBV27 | TGTGCCAGCAGTTTAAGTACCGGGGAGCGACACTATGGCTACACCTTC | CASSLSTGERHYGYTF
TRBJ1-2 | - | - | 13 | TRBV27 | TGTGCCAGCAGTTTATCAGGGTCCTATGGCTACACCTTC | CASSLSGSYGYTF
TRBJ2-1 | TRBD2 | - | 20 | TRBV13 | TGTGCCAGCAGCCCCTGGCGGAACCGAGAAAACGGGAGGGGGTACAATGAGCAGTTCTTC | CASSPWRNRENGRGYNEQFF
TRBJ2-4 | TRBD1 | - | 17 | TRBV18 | TGTGCCAGCTCCACCCCGACAGGGGCGATAGCCAAAAACATTCAGTACTTC | CASSTPTGAIAKNIQYF
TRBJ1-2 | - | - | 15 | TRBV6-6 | TGTGCCAGCAGTTACTCGAACGTCCCGTGGGATGGCTACACCTTC | CASSYSNVPWDGYTF
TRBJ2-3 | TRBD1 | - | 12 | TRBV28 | TGTGCCTCCGAAGGGGGCACGGATACGCAGTATTTT | CASEGGTDTQYF
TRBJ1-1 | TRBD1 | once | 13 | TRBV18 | TGTGCCAGCTCAACGACAGGGGTTACTGAAGCTTTCTTT | CASSTTGVTEAFF
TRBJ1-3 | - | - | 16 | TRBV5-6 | TGTGCCAGCAGCTTAAGGGCTCTAAGCTCTGGAAACACCATATATTTT | CASSLRALSSGNTIYF
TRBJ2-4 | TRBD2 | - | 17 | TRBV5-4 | TGTGCCAGCAGCTTACCGGGACTAGCGGGAGAGAAAAACATTCAGTACTTC | CASSLPGLAGEKNIQYF
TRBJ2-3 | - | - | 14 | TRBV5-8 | TGTGCCAGCAGCTCCCTGTCGGGAGAGGTTACGCAGTATTTT | CASSSLSGEVTQYF
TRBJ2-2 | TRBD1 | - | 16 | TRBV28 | TGTGCCAGCAGTTTGGGAAGGGACAGGCTTTCGGGGGAGCTGTTTTTT | CASSLGRDRLSGELFF
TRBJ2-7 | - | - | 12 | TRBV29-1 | TGCAGCGTACCCACAGGAGAGGGGGGAAAGTACTTC | CSVPTGEGGKYF
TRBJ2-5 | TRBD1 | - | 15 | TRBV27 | TGTGCCAGCAGTCAAAAAGGACAGGGACAAGAGACCCAGTACTTC | CASSQKGQGQETQYF
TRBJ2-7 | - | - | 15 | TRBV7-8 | TGTGCCAGCAGCCGATTAAAAAGGGAGTCCTACGAGCAGTACTTC | CASSRLKRESYEQYF
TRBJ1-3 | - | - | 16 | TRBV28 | TGTGCCAGCAGTTTCGGGGGGCGCGAATCTGGAAACACCATATATTTT | CASSFGGRESGNTIYF
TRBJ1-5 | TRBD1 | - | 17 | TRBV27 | TGTGCCAGCAGTACCCGACAGGGAGTGTATAGCAATCAGCCCCAGCATTTT | CASSTRQGVYSNQPQHF
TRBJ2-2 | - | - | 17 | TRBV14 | TGTGCCAGCAGCCAAGTTGCCACCGTTGACTTTCACGGGGAGCTGTTTTTT | CASSQVATVDFHGELFF
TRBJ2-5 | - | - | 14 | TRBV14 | TGTGCCAGCAGCCAAGCACAGCCACAAGAGACCCAGTACTTC | CASSQAQPQETQYF
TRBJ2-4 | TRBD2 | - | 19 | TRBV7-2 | TGTGCCAGCAGCTTCGGTCCACCGGGGGGTGAAGAGGACAAAAACATTCAGTACTTC | CASSFGPPGGEEDKNIQYF
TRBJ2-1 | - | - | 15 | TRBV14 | TGTGCCAGCAGCTGCTGGGGTTGCTCCTACAATGAGCAGTTCTTC | CASSCWGCSYNEQFF
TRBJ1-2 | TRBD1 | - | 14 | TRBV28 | TGTGCCAGCAGTTTGGGGGGGACAGCCTATGGCTACACCTTC | CASSLGGTAYGYTF
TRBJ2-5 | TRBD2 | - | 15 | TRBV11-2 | TGTGCCAGCAGCTCCCGAGCGGGAGGCCAAGAGACCCAGTACTTC | CASSSRAGGQETQYF
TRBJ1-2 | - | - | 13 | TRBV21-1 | TGTGCCAGCAGCGGATTAGCTAACTATGGCTACACCTTC | CASSGLANYGYTF
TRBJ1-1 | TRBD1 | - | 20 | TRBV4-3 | TGCGCCAGCAGCCAAGTCCAGGGACAGTCCGTCGTTAGCATGAACACTGAAGCTTTCTTT | CASSQVQGQSVVSMNTEAFF
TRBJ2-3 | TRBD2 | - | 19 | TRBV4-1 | TGCGCCAGCAGTTTACCGGGCGCTTGTCCTAGCGGGACCACAGATACGCAGTATTTT | CASSLPGACPSGTTDTQYF
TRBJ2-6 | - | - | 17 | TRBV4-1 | TGCGCCAGCAGCCAAGGCAGGCGTTGCTCTGGGGCCAACGTCCTGACTTTC | CASSQGRRCSGANVLTF
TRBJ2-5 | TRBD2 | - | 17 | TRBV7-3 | TGTGCCAGCAGCTTCCCCCCCCGGCTAGCGGACCAAGAGACCCAGTACTTC | CASSFPPRLADQETQYF